These T cell receptor beta chains were read from a single sample in a study of blood T cell repertoires in COVID-19. Generated by immunoSEQ multiplex PCR, the TCRdb table keeps only in-frame clones and is missing some. This repertoire shows about 240,000 clones, roughly 80% found once; its top ten account for approximately 9.4%. Sequenced input: peripheral blood. The source of these receptors is a woman of 80 years or more with acute or convalescent COVID-19. Both conserved end residues are part of each CDR3. D genes are given only for firm matches. Not every row has a clone size; where given, it reads once, few, many or a size class.

j_call: TRBJ1-2
d_call: -
v_call: TRBV14
clone_size: once
cdr3_nt: TGTGCCAGCAGCCAAGGAGTGGATTGGGGTGGCGGGAATGGCTACACCTTC
cdr3_aa: CASSQGVDWGGGNGYTF

j_call: TRBJ1-2
d_call: -
v_call: TRBV18
clone_size: few
cdr3_nt: TGTGCCAGCTCACCACCCCCAGGGAACTATGGCTACACCTTC
cdr3_aa: CASSPPPGNYGYTF

j_call: TRBJ1-4
d_call: TRBD1
v_call: TRBV28
clone_size: few
cdr3_nt: TGTGCCAGCAGTCTAAGACAGGGAAGACGGGAAAAACTGTTTTTT
cdr3_aa: CASSLRQGRREKLFF

j_call: TRBJ2-2
d_call: TRBD2
v_call: TRBV2
clone_size: -
cdr3_nt: TGTGCCAGCAGCCTGCTAGCGGGGGGGACCGGGGAGCTGTTTTTT
cdr3_aa: CASSLLAGGTGELFF

j_call: TRBJ2-2
d_call: -
v_call: TRBV10-3
clone_size: -
cdr3_nt: TGTGCCATCAGTCTAGACAGAAACACCGGGGAGCTGTTTTTT
cdr3_aa: CAISLDRNTGELFF

j_call: TRBJ2-1
d_call: TRBD2
v_call: TRBV5-1
clone_size: -
cdr3_nt: TGCGCCAGCAGCTTTAGCGGGGGGGACAATGAGCAGTTCTTC
cdr3_aa: CASSFSGGDNEQFF

j_call: TRBJ1-6
d_call: -
v_call: TRBV9
clone_size: once
cdr3_nt: TGTGCCAGCAGCGTAGGTCCAGGGGAGACTTCACCCCTCCACTTT
cdr3_aa: CASSVGPGETSPLHF

j_call: TRBJ2-2
d_call: -
v_call: TRBV27
clone_size: -
cdr3_nt: TGTGCCAGCAGTCCACTCCTAGACACCGGGGAGCTGTTTTTT
cdr3_aa: CASSPLLDTGELFF

j_call: TRBJ1-2
d_call: -
v_call: TRBV13
clone_size: -
cdr3_nt: TGTGCCAGCAGCGCAAAGACAGAGTGGGATGGCTACACCTTC
cdr3_aa: CASSAKTEWDGYTF

j_call: TRBJ1-6
d_call: -
v_call: TRBV18
clone_size: -
cdr3_nt: TGTGCCAGCTCACTCATCCCCACGGGGGATTCACCCCTCCACTTT
cdr3_aa: CASSLIPTGDSPLHF

j_call: TRBJ1-6
d_call: -
v_call: TRBV30
clone_size: -
cdr3_nt: TGTGCCTGGAGTCTGGGGGCAGGGTGGTCCTATAATTCACCCCTCCACTTT
cdr3_aa: CAWSLGAGWSYNSPLHF

j_call: TRBJ2-3
d_call: -
v_call: TRBV10-1
clone_size: -
cdr3_nt: TGCGCCAGCAGTGAGTCCCAGGGCGCGGATACGCAGTATTTT
cdr3_aa: CASSESQGADTQYF

j_call: TRBJ2-5
d_call: TRBD2
v_call: TRBV7-2
clone_size: -
cdr3_nt: TGTGCCAGCAGCCCCCCCTTCAGCGGGGGAAGGGAGACCCAGTACTTC
cdr3_aa: CASSPPFSGGRETQYF

j_call: TRBJ1-2
d_call: -
v_call: TRBV5-1
clone_size: -
cdr3_nt: TGCGCCAGCAGCTTGCCACGGGATGACGGCTATGGCTACACCTTC
cdr3_aa: CASSLPRDDGYGYTF

j_call: TRBJ2-7
d_call: -
v_call: TRBV4-1
clone_size: -
cdr3_nt: TGCGCCAGCAGCCAAGATCAGGTCCGTTACGAGCAGTACTTC
cdr3_aa: CASSQDQVRYEQYF

j_call: TRBJ2-2
d_call: TRBD1
v_call: TRBV4-1
clone_size: -
cdr3_nt: TGCGCCAGCAGGCTGACAGGGGACACCGGGGAGCTGTTTTTT
cdr3_aa: CASRLTGDTGELFF

j_call: TRBJ2-7
d_call: -
v_call: TRBV4-1
clone_size: few
cdr3_nt: TGCGCCAGCAGCCCCTTCCCCTCTGGGGCCGCCTACGAGCAGTACTTC
cdr3_aa: CASSPFPSGAAYEQYF

j_call: TRBJ2-7
d_call: -
v_call: TRBV28
clone_size: -
cdr3_nt: TGTGCCAGCAGTTTGCTTGCCCACAGCCCAGGGTTCCCCTACGAGCAGTACTTC
cdr3_aa: CASSLLAHSPGFPYEQYF

j_call: TRBJ1-2
d_call: -
v_call: TRBV5-1
clone_size: -
cdr3_nt: TGCGCCAGTGGGACGGGAGGGGATAACTATGGCTACACCTTC
cdr3_aa: CASGTGGDNYGYTF

j_call: TRBJ2-5
d_call: TRBD1
v_call: TRBV18
clone_size: once
cdr3_nt: TGTGCCAGCTCACCGGGACAGCCCCCGGAGACCCAGTACTTC
cdr3_aa: CASSPGQPPETQYF

j_call: TRBJ1-5
d_call: -
v_call: TRBV4-1
clone_size: -
cdr3_nt: TGCGCCAGCAGCCAAGATGGGGGCCGCCAGCCCCAGCATTTT
cdr3_aa: CASSQDGGRQPQHF

j_call: TRBJ1-6
d_call: -
v_call: TRBV5-1
clone_size: -
cdr3_nt: TGCGCCAGCAGCTTGGCTGGGGGCCCCGGATCACCCCTCCACTTT
cdr3_aa: CASSLAGGPGSPLHF